Listed below are T cell receptor beta chains from one sample, sequenced in a study of T cells after yellow fever vaccination. MiXCR, applied by TCRdb to the 5' RACE reads, yields one record per CDR3 protein. The repertoire holds just under 600,000 distinct CDR3 sequences, roughly 14% seen once, with roughly an eighth in the top ten. The input for sequencing was PBMCs, taken on the day of the yellow fever booster vaccination. The receptors come from a man aged 25-40 years who received the YFV17D yellow fever vaccine. CDR3s include the opening cysteine and the closing phenylalanine or tryptophan. A D gene is named only where the DNA matches it firmly. Clone size appears in some rows only: once, few, many, or a class for an expanded clone.

D,V,size,J,DNA,CDR3
TRBD2,TRBV5-1,few,TRBJ2-7,TGCGCCAGCAGCATGGAGGTCTCCAGACTAGCGGGAAAATACGAGCAGTACTTC,CASSMEVSRLAGKYEQYF
TRBD1,TRBV25-1,few,TRBJ1-2,TGTGCCACCAGGGGGACAGTCGGTGGCTACACCTTC,CATRGTVGGYTF
NA,TRBV6-2/TRBV6-3,few,TRBJ2-1,TGTGCCAGCAGTTCAAACGCCCCGGCTATTGAGCAGTTCTTC,CASSSNAPAIEQFF
NA,TRBV20-1,NA,TRBJ1-5,TGCAGTGCCGCCGGGCGTGGCAATCAGCCCCAGCATTTT,CSAAGRGNQPQHF
NA,TRBV12-5,NA,TRBJ1-5,TGTGCTAGTGGTTTGTCGTATAGCAATCAGCCCCAGCATTTT,CASGLSYSNQPQHF
TRBD1,TRBV12-3/TRBV12-4,NA,TRBJ2-4,TGTGCCAGCAGTGGGACAGGGGGCATTCAGTACTTC,CASSGTGGIQYF
NA,TRBV5-1,few,TRBJ1-2,TGCGCCAGCAGCTTGGAGCTCAGTTACTATGGCTACACCTTC,CASSLELSYYGYTF
NA,TRBV5-1,NA,TRBJ2-2,TGCGCCAGCAGCTCCAGCATCGGGGAGCTGATTTTT,CASSSSIGELIF
NA,TRBV10-3,few,TRBJ2-5,TGTGCCATCAGTGTTAGCGGAGAGACCCAGTACTTC,CAISVSGETQYF
NA,TRBV28,NA,TRBJ1-2,TGTGCCAGCAGCAAAAGCGGAATTTATGGCTACACCTTC,CASSKSGIYGYTF
TRBD1,TRBV7-6,NA,TRBJ2-5,TGTGCCAGCAGCCTGGGACAGGGGGAGAAGGAGTACTTC,CASSLGQGEKEYF
NA,TRBV19,few,TRBJ2-3,TGTGCCAGTAAAGCAGGGGTTTGGACAGATACGCAGTATTTT,CASKAGVWTDTQYF
NA,TRBV7-2,NA,TRBJ1-5,TGTGCCAGCAGCCCGGAATATAGCAATCAGCCCCAGCATTTT,CASSPEYSNQPQHF
TRBD1,TRBV18,many,TRBJ2-5,TGTGCCAGCAGCCCTCGACAGGGACAAGAGACCCAGTACTTC,CASSPRQGQETQYF
NA,TRBV20-1,few,TRBJ2-7,TGCAGTGCTGCGGAGTCCTACGAGCAGTACTTC,CSAAESYEQYF
NA,TRBV28,NA,TRBJ2-5,TGTGCCAGCAGTTTCCGATTCGAGACCCAGTACTTC,CASSFRFETQYF
NA,TRBV20-1,few,TRBJ2-5,TGCAGTGCTAGAGATTTTAGCTTCCTGGAAGAGACCCAGTACTTC,CSARDFSFLEETQYF
TRBD2,TRBV5-6,few,TRBJ2-2,TGTGCCAGCAGCTGGGGAGGGACCGGGGAGCTGTTTTTT,CASSWGGTGELFF
NA,TRBV9,few,TRBJ2-1,TGTGCCAGCAGCGTAGGAGACTTTTACAATGAGCAGTTCTTC,CASSVGDFYNEQFF
NA,TRBV27,few,TRBJ2-6,TGTGCCAGCAGTTTTATACCAGGCATTACCTCTGGGGCCAACGTCCTGACTTTC,CASSFIPGITSGANVLTF
NA,TRBV7-2,NA,TRBJ2-3,TGTGCCAGCAGCCTTTTGAGGACAACCACAGATACGCAGTATTTT,CASSLLRTTTDTQYF
NA,TRBV24-1,many,TRBJ2-3,TGTGCCACCAGTGATTTAAGGTTCGCTAGCACAGATACGCAGTATTTT,CATSDLRFASTDTQYF
NA,TRBV19,NA,TRBJ2-7,TGTGCCAGTACCGAAACCCCGTCGGGACGCCTAGACGGACCCTACGAGCAGTACTTC,CASTETPSGRLDGPYEQYF
NA,TRBV12-3/TRBV12-4,many,TRBJ2-7,TGTGCCAGCAGTTCCTCCGTGACATTTACCTACGAGCAGTACTTC,CASSSSVTFTYEQYF
NA,TRBV7-3,NA,TRBJ2-1,TGTGCCAGCAGCTTACGGGTCTCCTACAATGAGCAGTTCTTC,CASSLRVSYNEQFF
TRBD1,TRBV25-1,NA,TRBJ2-7,TGTGCCAGCAGTGAAGGGGACAGGCTGTACGAGCAGTACTTC,CASSEGDRLYEQYF
NA,TRBV10-1,NA,TRBJ1-1,TGCGCCAGGAGGTGGGGGGCGCCGGGGACTGAAGCTTTCTTT,CARRWGAPGTEAFF
TRBD2,TRBV4-2,few,TRBJ2-1,TGTGCCAGCAGCCAAGAAAGCGGGTCTAGCGGGGGCAATGAGCAGTTCTTC,CASSQESGSSGGNEQFF
TRBD1,TRBV19,few,TRBJ2-1,TGTGCCAGTAGTATAAACGGACAGGGGGGAAACAATGAGCAGTTCTTC,CASSINGQGGNNEQFF
NA,TRBV6-2/TRBV6-3,NA,TRBJ1-4,TGTGCCAGCAGTTCCTATCTACAGGGATCACTGTTTTTT,CASSSYLQGSLFF
NA,TRBV4-3,few,TRBJ2-1,TGCGCCAGCAGCCAAGATAAGGTGGATGAGCAGTTCTTC,CASSQDKVDEQFF
NA,TRBV20-1,few,TRBJ1-2,TGCAGTTTGTCGACCGGGGCCGCCTATGGCTACACCTTC,CSLSTGAAYGYTF
NA,TRBV7-8,NA,TRBJ2-5,TGTGCCAGCAGCTCACCGAGTTTACAAGAGACCCAGTACTTC,CASSSPSLQETQYF
NA,TRBV20-1,NA,TRBJ1-4,TGCAGTGCTTTCGAGGGGGGGGTTGAAAAACTGTTTTTT,CSAFEGGVEKLFF
NA,TRBV10-3,NA,TRBJ2-1,TGTGCCATCGGGGCAAGCGGAGATTACAATGAGCAGTTCTTC,CAIGASGDYNEQFF
TRBD1,TRBV20-1,NA,TRBJ2-3,TGCAGTGCTAGAAAAACAGGGGGCATGGGCACAGATACGCAGTATTTT,CSARKTGGMGTDTQYF
NA,TRBV20-1,NA,TRBJ2-6,TGCAGTGTAGCGTGGGGACAAAAAAGCTCTGGGGCCAACGTCCTGACTTTC,CSVAWGQKSSGANVLTF
TRBD2,TRBV5-4,few,TRBJ2-1,TGTGCCAGCAGCTTGCTGAGCGGGACCCACAATGAGCAGTTCTTC,CASSLLSGTHNEQFF
NA,TRBV20-1,few,TRBJ1-4,TGCAGTGCTAGAGAGAGTCATAATGAAAAACTGTTTTTT,CSARESHNEKLFF
NA,TRBV5-1,few,TRBJ2-2,TGCGCCAGCACGGCGGGATTCGTCCAAATCTTTAACACCGGGGAGCTGTTTTTT,CASTAGFVQIFNTGELFF
TRBD1,TRBV7-2,few,TRBJ1-3,TGTGCCAGCAGCCGGACAGGGGGTTTTGGAAACACCATATATTTT,CASSRTGGFGNTIYF
TRBD2,TRBV6-2/TRBV6-3,few,TRBJ2-2,TGTGCCAGCCGGCCCGGGACTAGGGGTCGGAACACCGGGGAGCTGTTTTTT,CASRPGTRGRNTGELFF
TRBD1,TRBV7-9,few,TRBJ1-5,TGTGCCAGCAGCTCCAGCGGGGCAGGGGGCGGGAGTCAGCCCCAGCATTTT,CASSSSGAGGGSQPQHF
NA,TRBV16,NA,TRBJ2-1,TGTGCCAGCAGCCAACAGGGGACGTTTGGCAATGAGCAGTTCTTC,CASSQQGTFGNEQFF
NA,TRBV3-1,few,TRBJ2-7,TGTGCCAGCAGCCCCGGGAGTGCCTACGAGCAGTACTTC,CASSPGSAYEQYF
NA,TRBV29-1,NA,TRBJ1-1,TGCAGCGTGACTGAAGGACGCTACACTGAAGCTTTCTTT,CSVTEGRYTEAFF
TRBD1,TRBV12-3/TRBV12-4,NA,TRBJ1-1,TGTGCCAGCAGGAAAGCGGACAGGGGTACCACTGAAGCTTTCTTT,CASRKADRGTTEAFF
TRBD2,TRBV30,few,TRBJ2-3,TGTGCAGCCGACCGGGAGGGCCGAGCAGATACGCAGTATTTT,CAADREGRADTQYF
TRBD2,TRBV28,few,TRBJ2-5,TGTGCCAGCACCTTAGCGGGAGAGAAGACCCAGTACTTC,CASTLAGEKTQYF
TRBD2,TRBV10-3,NA,TRBJ2-3,TGTGCCATCAGCGAGGCGGGAGAAGATACGCAGTATTTT,CAISEAGEDTQYF
TRBD1,TRBV10-2,NA,TRBJ1-1,TGCGCCAGCACGGACAGGGTTAACACTGAAGCTTTCTTT,CASTDRVNTEAFF
NA,TRBV20-1,few,TRBJ2-3,TGCAGTGCTGATTCAGGGGCCAGCACAGATACGCAGTATTTT,CSADSGASTDTQYF
NA,TRBV14,few,TRBJ2-1,TGTGCCAGCAGCCAAGACGCCCGGGACACATACAATGAGCAGTTCTTC,CASSQDARDTYNEQFF
TRBD1,TRBV10-3,NA,TRBJ2-7,TGTGCCATCAGTGGTTCAGGGGGCGATATCAAGCAGTACTTC,CAISGSGGDIKQYF
NA,TRBV6-6,few,TRBJ2-1,TGTGCCAGCAACAGGGACACCTACAATGAGCAGTTCTTC,CASNRDTYNEQFF